This T cell receptor (beta chain) came from a study of shared clonotypes between healthy human individuals. Study results and caveats: Clonotype sharing among donors was expected to depend on sequencing depth. Sampling involved blood alone; tissue repertoires likely differ. It was the non-shared clonotypes that had lower generation probabilities than clonotypes shared by all four donors.

Germline CDR1 SGHRS, CDR2 YFSETQ. The CDR3 is made up of 16 amino acids. V dropped 0 bases and J dropped 5 bases, with 16 bases sitting between them. To note about this clone: No antigen is known for it.

Method: immunoSEQ multiplex PCR; TCRdb's copy keeps in-frame clones and lacks some. The sample includes around 980,000 clones, around three quarters of them seen just once. The gene calls are TRBV5-1 and TRBJ2-3; D perhaps matches TRBD1 (5 bases). The TCR was taken from a young man in good health. Some clones in this sample may be carry-over from other donors' samples. Source material: memory CD4+ T cells from PBMCs. Subset denoted: CD45RA-negative fraction. Written as DNA, the CDR3 is TGCGCCAGCAGCTTGGGGGGCGGACAAGTCGGAGATACGCAGTATTTT. This gives the protein CASSLGGGQVGDTQYF.